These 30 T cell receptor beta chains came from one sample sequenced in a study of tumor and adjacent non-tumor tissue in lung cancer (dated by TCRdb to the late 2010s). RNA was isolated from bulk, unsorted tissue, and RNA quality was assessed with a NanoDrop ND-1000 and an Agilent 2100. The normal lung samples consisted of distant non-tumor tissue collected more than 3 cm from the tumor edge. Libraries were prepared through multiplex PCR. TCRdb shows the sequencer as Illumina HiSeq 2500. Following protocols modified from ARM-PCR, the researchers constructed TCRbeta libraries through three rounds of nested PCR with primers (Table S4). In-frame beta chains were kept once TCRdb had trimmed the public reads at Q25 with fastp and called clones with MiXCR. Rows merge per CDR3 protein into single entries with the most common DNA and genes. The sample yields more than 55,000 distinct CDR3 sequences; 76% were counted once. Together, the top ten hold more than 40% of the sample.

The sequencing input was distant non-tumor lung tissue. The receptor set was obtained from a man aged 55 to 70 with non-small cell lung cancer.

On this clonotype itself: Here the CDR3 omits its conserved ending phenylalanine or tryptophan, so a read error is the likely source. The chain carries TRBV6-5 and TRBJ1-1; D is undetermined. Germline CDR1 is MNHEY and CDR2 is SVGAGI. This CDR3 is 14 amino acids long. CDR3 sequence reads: CASSSLQSPLLAFS. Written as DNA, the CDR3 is TGTGCCAGTAGTTCCTTACAGTCCCCGCTGTTGGCTTTCTCT.

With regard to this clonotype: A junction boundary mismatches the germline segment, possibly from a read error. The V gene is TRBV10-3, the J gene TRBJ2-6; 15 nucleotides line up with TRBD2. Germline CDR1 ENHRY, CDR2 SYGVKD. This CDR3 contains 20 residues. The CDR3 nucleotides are TGTGCCATCAGTGAACAAGGGACTAGCGGGAGGAACTCTGGGACCAACGTCCTGACTTTC. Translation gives CAISEQGTSGRNSGTNVLTF.

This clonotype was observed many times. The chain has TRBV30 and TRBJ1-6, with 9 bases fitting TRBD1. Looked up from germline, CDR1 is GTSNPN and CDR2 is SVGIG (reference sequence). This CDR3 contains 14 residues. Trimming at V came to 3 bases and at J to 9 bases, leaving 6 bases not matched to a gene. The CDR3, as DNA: TGTGCCTGGAGCTCCGGGACAGGGAGTTCACCCCTCCACTTT. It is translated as CAWSSGTGSSPLHF.

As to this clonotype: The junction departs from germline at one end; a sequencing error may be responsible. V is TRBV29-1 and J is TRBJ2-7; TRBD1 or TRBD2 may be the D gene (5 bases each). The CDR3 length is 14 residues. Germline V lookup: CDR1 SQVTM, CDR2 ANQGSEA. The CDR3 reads CNVEDTEGSYEEYF. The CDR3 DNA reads TGCAACGTTGAAGACACAGAGGGGTCCTACGAGGAGTACTTC.

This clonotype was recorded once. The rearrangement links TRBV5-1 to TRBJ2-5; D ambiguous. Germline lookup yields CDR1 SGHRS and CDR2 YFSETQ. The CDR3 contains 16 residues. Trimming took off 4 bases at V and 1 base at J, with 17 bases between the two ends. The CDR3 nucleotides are TGCGCCAGCAGCACGGTAAGCAGGCGAGGCCAAGAGACCCAGTACTTC. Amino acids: CASSTVSRRGQETQYF.

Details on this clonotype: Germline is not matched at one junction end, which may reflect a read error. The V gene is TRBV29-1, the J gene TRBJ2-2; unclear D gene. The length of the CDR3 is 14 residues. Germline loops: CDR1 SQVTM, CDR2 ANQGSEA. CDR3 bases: TGCAGCGTTGAATTATTCAGGAACACCGAGGAGCTGTTTTTT. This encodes CSVELFRNTEELFF.

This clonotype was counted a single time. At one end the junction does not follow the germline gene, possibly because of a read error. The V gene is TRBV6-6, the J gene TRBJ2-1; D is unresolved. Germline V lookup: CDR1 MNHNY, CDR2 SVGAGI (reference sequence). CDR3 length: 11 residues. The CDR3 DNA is TGTGCCAGCATTCCCCACAATGAACAGTTCTTC. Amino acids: CASIPHNEQFF.

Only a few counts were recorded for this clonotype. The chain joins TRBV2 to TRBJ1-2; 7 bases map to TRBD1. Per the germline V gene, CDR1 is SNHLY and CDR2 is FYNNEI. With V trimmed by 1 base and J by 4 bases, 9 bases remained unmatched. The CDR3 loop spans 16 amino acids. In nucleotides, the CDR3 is TGTGCCAGCAGTGAAGGAAGGGGGCGCGGGGGCTATGGCTACACCTTC. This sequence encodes CASSEGRGRGGYGYTF.

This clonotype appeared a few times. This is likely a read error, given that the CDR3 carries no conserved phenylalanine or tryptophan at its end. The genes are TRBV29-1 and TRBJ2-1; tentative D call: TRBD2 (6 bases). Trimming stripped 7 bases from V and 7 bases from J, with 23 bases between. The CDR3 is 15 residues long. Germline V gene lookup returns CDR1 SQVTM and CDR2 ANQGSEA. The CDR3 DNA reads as TGCAGCGCACGTACTGTAGCGGAAAAAGGGAATGAGCAGTTCTCC. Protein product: CSARTVAEKGNEQFS.

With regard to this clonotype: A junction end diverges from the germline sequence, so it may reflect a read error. CDR3 nucleotide sequence: TGTGCCGCCTGGACGGAGCTGGTCTCTGGGACCAACGTCCTGACTTTC. Translated, it gives CAAWTELVSGTNVLTF. J is TRBJ2-6 and V is TRBV12-3 or TRBV12-4; D unresolved. The CDR3 length is 16 residues.

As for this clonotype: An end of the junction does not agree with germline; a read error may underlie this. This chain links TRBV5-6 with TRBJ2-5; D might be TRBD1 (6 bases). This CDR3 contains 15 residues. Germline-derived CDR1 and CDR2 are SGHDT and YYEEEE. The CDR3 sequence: CANSLRGSYQENQYF. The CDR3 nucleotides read TGTGCCAACAGCCTCAGGGGAAGTTACCAAGAGAACCAGTACTTC.

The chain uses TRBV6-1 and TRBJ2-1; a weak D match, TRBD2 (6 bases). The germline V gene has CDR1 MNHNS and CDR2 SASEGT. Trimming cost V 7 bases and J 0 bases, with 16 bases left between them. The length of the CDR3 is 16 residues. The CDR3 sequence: CASNPRDGSSYNEQFF. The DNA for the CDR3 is TGTGCCAGCAATCCGAGGGACGGGAGCTCCTACAATGAGCAGTTCTTC.

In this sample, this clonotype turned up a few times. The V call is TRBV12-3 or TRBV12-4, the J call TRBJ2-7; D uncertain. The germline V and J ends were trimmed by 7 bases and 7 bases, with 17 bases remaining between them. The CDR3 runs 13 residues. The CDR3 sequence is CASTAFLIGEQYF. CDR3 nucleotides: TGTGCCAGCACTGCATTCCTTATAGGGGAGCAGTACTTC.

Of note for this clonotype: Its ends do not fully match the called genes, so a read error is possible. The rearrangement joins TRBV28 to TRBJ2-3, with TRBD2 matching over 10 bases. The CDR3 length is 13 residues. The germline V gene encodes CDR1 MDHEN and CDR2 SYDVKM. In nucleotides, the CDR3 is TGTGCTAGCAGGACTAGCGGCATAGAAACGCAGTATTTT. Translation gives CASRTSGIETQYF.

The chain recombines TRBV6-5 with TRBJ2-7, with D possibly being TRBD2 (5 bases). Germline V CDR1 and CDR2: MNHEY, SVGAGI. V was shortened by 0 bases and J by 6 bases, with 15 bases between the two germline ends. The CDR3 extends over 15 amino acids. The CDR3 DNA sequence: TGTGCCAGCAGTTACTCGAGGTGGGAGACGATCGAGCAGTACTTC. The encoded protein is CASSYSRWETIEQYF.

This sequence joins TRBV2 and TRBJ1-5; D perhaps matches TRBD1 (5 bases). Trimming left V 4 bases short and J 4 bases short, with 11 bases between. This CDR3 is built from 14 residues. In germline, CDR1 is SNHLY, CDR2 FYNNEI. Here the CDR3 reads CASSVQGGNQPQHF. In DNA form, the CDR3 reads TGTGCCAGCAGTGTTCAGGGAGGGAATCAGCCCCAGCATTTT.

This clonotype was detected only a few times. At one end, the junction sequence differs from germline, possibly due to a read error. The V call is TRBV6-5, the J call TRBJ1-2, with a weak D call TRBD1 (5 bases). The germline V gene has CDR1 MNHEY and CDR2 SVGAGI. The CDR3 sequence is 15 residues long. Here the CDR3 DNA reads TGTACCAGCAGTTGGGGCCTCGGGGGTCCTGGGGGCTACACCTTC. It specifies CTSSWGLGGPGGYTF.

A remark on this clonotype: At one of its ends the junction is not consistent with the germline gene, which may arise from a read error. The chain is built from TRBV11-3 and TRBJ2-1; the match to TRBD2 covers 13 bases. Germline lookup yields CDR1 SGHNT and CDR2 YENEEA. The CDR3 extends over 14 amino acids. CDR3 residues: CPSSFGTSGNERLF. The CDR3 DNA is TGTCCCAGCAGCTTTGGGACTAGCGGGAATGAGCGGCTCTTC.

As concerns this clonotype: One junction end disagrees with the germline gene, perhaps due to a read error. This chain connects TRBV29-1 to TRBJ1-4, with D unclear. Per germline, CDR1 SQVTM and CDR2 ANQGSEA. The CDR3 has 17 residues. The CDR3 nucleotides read TGCTGCGTTGAAGGATGCAGGCTAAGTGCAACTAATGAACAACTGCTTTTT. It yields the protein CCVEGCRLSATNEQLLF. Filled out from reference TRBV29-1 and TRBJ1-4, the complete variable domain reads SAVISQKPSRDICQRGTSLTIQCQVDSQVTMMFWYRQQPGQSLTLIATANQGSEATYESGFVIDKFPISRPNLTFSTLTVSNMSPEDSSIYLCCVEGCRLSATNEQLLFGSGTQLSVL.

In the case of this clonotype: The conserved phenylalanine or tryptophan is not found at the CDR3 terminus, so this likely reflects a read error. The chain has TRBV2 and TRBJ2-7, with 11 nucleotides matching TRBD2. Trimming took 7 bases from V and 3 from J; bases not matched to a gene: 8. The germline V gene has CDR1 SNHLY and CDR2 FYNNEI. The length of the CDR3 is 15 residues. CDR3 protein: CASTPKLAGVYEQYY. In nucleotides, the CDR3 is TGTGCCAGCACTCCCAAACTAGCGGGGGTCTACGAGCAGTACTAC.

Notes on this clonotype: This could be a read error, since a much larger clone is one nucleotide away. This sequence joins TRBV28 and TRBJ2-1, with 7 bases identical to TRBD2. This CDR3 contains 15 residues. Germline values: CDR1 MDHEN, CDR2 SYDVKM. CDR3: CSSSLAGRPYNEQFF. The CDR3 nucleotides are TGTTCCAGCAGTTTGGCCGGGAGGCCCTACAATGAGCAGTTCTTC.

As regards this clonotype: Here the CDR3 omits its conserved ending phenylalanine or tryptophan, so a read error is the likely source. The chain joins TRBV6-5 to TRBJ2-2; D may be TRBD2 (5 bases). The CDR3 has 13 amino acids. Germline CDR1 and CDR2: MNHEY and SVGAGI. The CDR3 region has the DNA TGTGTCAGCAGGAAGAGGGTCGACGGGGAGCTGTTTTCT. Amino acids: CVSRKRVDGELFS.

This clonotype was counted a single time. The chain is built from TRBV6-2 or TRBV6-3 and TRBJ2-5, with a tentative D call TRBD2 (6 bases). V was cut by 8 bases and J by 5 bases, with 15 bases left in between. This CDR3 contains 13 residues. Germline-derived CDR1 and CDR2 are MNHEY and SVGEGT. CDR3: CASGGIRGETQYF. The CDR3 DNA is TGTGCCAGCGGAGGGATAAGGGGCGAGACCCAGTACTTC.

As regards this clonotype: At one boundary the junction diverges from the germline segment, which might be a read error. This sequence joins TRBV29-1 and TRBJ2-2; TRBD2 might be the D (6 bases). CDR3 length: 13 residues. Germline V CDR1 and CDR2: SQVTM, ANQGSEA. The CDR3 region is CSAEGYNTGKLFF. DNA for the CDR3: TGCAGCGCGGAGGGGTATAACACCGGGAAGCTGTTTTTT.

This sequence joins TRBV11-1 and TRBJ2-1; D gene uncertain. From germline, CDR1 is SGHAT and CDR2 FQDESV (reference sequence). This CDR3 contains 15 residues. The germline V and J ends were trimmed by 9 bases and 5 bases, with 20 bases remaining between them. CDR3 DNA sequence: TGTGCCAGTAGCAGCGCAAGGGTGTTGGACAATGAGCAGTTCTTC. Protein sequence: CASSSARVLDNEQFF.

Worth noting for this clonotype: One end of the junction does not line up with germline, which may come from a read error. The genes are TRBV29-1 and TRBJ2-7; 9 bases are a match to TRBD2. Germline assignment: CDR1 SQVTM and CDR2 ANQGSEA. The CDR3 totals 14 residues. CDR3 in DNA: TGCAGTGTTGATGAAGCTAGCGGGATCTACGAGCAGTACTTC. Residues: CSVDEASGIYEQYF.

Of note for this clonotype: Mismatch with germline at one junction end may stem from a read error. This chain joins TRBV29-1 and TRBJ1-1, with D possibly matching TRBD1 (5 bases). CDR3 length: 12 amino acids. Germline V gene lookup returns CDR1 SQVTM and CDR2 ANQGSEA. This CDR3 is CSIKEGRTEAFF. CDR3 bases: TGTAGCATAAAGGAGGGGAGGACTGAAGCTTTCTTT.

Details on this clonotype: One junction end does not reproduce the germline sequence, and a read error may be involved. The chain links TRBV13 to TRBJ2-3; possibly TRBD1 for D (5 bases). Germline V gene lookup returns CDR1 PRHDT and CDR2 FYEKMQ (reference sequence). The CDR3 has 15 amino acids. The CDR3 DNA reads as TGTGCCAGTAGCTTAGTGAGACAGTACACAGATACGCAGTATTTT. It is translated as CASSLVRQYTDTQYF. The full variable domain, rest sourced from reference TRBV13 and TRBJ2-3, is AAGVIQSPRHLIKEKRETATLKCYPIPRHDTVYWYQQGPGQDPQFLISFYEKMQSDKGSIPDRFSAQQFSDYHSELNMSSLELGDSALYFCASSLVRQYTDTQYFGPGTRLTVL.

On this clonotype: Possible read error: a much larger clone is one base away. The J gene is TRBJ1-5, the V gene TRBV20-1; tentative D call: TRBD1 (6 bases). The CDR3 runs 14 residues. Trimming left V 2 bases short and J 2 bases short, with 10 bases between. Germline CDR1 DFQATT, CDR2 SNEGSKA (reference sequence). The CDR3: CSARQGIRNQPQHF. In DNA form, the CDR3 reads TGCAGTGCTAGACAGGGGATTCGCAATCAGCCCCAGCATTTT.

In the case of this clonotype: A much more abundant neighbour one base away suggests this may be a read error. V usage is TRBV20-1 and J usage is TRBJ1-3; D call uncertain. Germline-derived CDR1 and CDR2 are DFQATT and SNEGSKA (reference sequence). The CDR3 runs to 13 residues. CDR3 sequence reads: CSARGYSGNIIYF. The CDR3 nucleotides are TGCAGTGCCCGAGGCTACTCTGGAAACATCATATATTTT.